This T cell receptor beta chain was captured by sequencing in a study of blood T cell repertoires in COVID-19. Study-wide context: The United States, Italy and Spain supplied acute and convalescent COVID-19 samples. The analysed material was cDNA or gDNA that came from T cells, B-cell-depleted T cells, or PBMCs.

The CDR3 runs 14 residues. Germline V gene sequence: CDR1 SEHNR, CDR2 FQNEAQ (reference sequence). The junction had 7 bases not matched to a gene; V was cut back by 3 bases and J by 9 bases. Original processing methods: Quantification of nucleated cells was approximated via reference gene primer amplification. Sequenced by immunoSEQ multiplex PCR; TCRdb stores in-frame clones only, minus some. Clonal size and the V and J genes are those of that table, whereas D and trimming came from the DNA. The sample records more than 350,000 clones, over 75% being singletons. One Seattle source followed patients from active infection through their disease course.

The V and J genes are TRBV7-9 and TRBJ2-1, with 8 bases fitting TRBD2. Sequencing was carried out using peripheral blood. The receptor was isolated from a woman between 25 and 40 years old with COVID-19, enrolled during active disease. The CDR3 DNA is TGTGCCAGCAGCTTGGGGCCTAGCGGGTTTGAGCAGTTCTTC. Protein sequence: CASSLGPSGFEQFF.